These T cell receptor beta chains were read from a single sample in a study of cytomegalovirus exposure and HLA in healthy donors. Profiling relied on immunoSEQ multiplex PCR, and the TCRdb table lists in-frame clones only, not all of them. The profile shows approximately 130,000 clones, about 80% of them singletons. The sequencing sample was made of PBMCs. All receptors come from a woman aged 45-59 years in good health and CMV-seronegative. CDR3s include the opening cysteine and the closing phenylalanine or tryptophan. The D gene is left open where the match is weak. Not every row has a clone size; where given, it reads once, few, many or a size class.

j_call clone_size v_call d_call cdr3_nt cdr3_aa
TRBJ2-5 NA TRBV30 TRBD2 TGTGCCTGGACAGGGACTAGCGGGAAGGGAGAGACCCAGTACTTC CAWTGTSGKGETQYF
TRBJ2-1 NA TRBV12-5 NA TGTGCTAGTGGTTTCGGGTTAGCGCGGGATGAGCAGTTCTTC CASGFGLARDEQFF
TRBJ2-4 NA TRBV5-4 TRBD2 TGTGCCAGCAGCTTGGCCAGCGGGGGTAGGGACATTCAGTACTTC CASSLASGGRDIQYF
TRBJ1-2 NA TRBV27 NA TGTGCCAGCAGTCCCGGGGGGCGGAACTATGGCTACACCTTC CASSPGGRNYGYTF
TRBJ1-1 NA TRBV25-1 TRBD1 TGTGCCAGCAGAGATAGACAGGGGTTGGGCACTGAAGCTTTCTTT CASRDRQGLGTEAFF
TRBJ1-3 NA TRBV29-1 TRBD1 TGCAGCGTTGAAGGAGGGCGGGACAGGGCCTCTGGAAACACCATATATTTT CSVEGGRDRASGNTIYF
TRBJ1-5 NA TRBV29-1 TRBD1 TGCAGCGTTGAGGCCCCACGGTGGACAGGGGGCGGTTATGGCAATCAGCCCCAGCATTTT CSVEAPRWTGGGYGNQPQHF
TRBJ2-2 NA TRBV11-1 TRBD2 TGTGCCAGCAGCTTCCCCAGTCCCCCTAGCGGGAGACGATCCGGGGAGCTGTTTTTT CASSFPSPPSGRRSGELFF
TRBJ1-5 NA TRBV5-1 NA TGCGCCAGCAGCTTGGACGGGCAGCCCCAGCATTTT CASSLDGQPQHF
TRBJ2-1 NA TRBV7-3 NA TGTGCCAGCAGCTTTGGCGGGGTAAGCTCCTACAATGAGCAGTTCTTC CASSFGGVSSYNEQFF
TRBJ1-1 NA TRBV6-1 NA TGTGCCAGCAGTGAGTTCGGGGGGGGTGTCACTGAAGCTTTCTTT CASSEFGGGVTEAFF
TRBJ2-3 NA TRBV5-5 NA TGTGCCAGCAGCTTGGGCCGGTTCACAGATACGCAGTATTTT CASSLGRFTDTQYF
TRBJ1-4 NA TRBV27 NA TGTGCCAGCAGTTCCGACAGGCGTAATGAAAAACTGTTTTTT CASSSDRRNEKLFF
TRBJ1-1 few TRBV14 TRBD1 TGTGCCAGCAGCCAAGACCCGACAGGGACCACTGAAGCTTTCTTT CASSQDPTGTTEAFF
TRBJ2-7 NA TRBV4-3 NA TGCGCCAGCAGCCAAGACAGGCTCTACGAGCAGTACTTC CASSQDRLYEQYF
TRBJ1-1 NA TRBV4-3 NA TGCGCCAGCAGCCGAGAATGGGTGACGGACAGTGAAGCTTTCTTT CASSREWVTDSEAFF
TRBJ2-1 NA TRBV29-1 NA TGCAGCGTACGGGTAAAGTTCAATGAGCAGTTCTTC CSVRVKFNEQFF
TRBJ2-2 NA TRBV19 TRBD2 TGTGCCAGTAGTCATACTAGCGGGAGAGTAGGCACCGGGGAGCTGTTTTTT CASSHTSGRVGTGELFF
TRBJ1-5 NA TRBV7-2 TRBD1 TGTGCCAGCAGCTTAAACAGGGGTGTCAATCAGCCCCAGCATTTT CASSLNRGVNQPQHF
TRBJ1-1 NA TRBV30 NA TGTGCCTGGAGTGTACGGGGTAACACTGAAGCTTTCTTT CAWSVRGNTEAFF
TRBJ1-1 once TRBV19 NA TGTGCCAGTAATCTCGGCAGAGGAAACACTGAAGCTTTCTTT CASNLGRGNTEAFF
TRBJ2-7 few TRBV10-3 TRBD1 TGTGCCATCAGTGTTGGGACAGGGACCTACGAGCAGTACTTC CAISVGTGTYEQYF
TRBJ1-4 few TRBV5-4 TRBD1 TGTGCCAGCAGCTCGGGCCGGGACAGGGACCGAAATGAAAAACTGTTTTTT CASSSGRDRDRNEKLFF
TRBJ2-5 NA TRBV30 NA TGTGCCTGGAGTAGCGAGGGGACCCAGTACTTC CAWSSEGTQYF
TRBJ1-2 NA TRBV6-5 TRBD1 TGTGCCAGCAGTTACGGCCAGGGGGGCGGCTACACCTTC CASSYGQGGGYTF
TRBJ2-1 NA TRBV2 TRBD1 TGTGCCAGCACTCCGGACAGGTATAATGAGCAGTTCTTC CASTPDRYNEQFF
TRBJ2-5 NA TRBV2 TRBD2 TGTGCCAGCAGTGAAACGGCTAGCGGCCAAGAGACCCAGTACTTC CASSETASGQETQYF
TRBJ1-2 NA TRBV28 NA TGTGCCAGCAGTTTAGTCTCGGGTGGCTACACCTTC CASSLVSGGYTF
TRBJ1-5 NA TRBV5-1 TRBD1 TGCGCCAGCAGCTTGGACAGGGGCAGCAATCAGCCCCAGCATTTT CASSLDRGSNQPQHF
TRBJ1-5 NA TRBV7-9 TRBD1 TGTGCCAGCAGCTCTACAGGGGACAGCAATCAGCCCCAGCATTTT CASSSTGDSNQPQHF
TRBJ2-2 NA TRBV11-3 TRBD2 TGTGCCAGCAGCTCAGGACTAGCGGGAGGGCCCTCCGGGGAGCTGTTTTTT CASSSGLAGGPSGELFF
TRBJ1-1 NA TRBV5-5 NA TGTGCCAGCAGCGCAGGGATTGAAGCTTTCTTT CASSAGIEAFF
TRBJ1-2 once TRBV4-2 TRBD1 TGTGCCAGCAGCCAAGACAGGGGGGAGTATGGCTACACCTTC CASSQDRGEYGYTF
TRBJ2-1 once TRBV7-8 NA TGTGCCAGCAGCTCGGTCAGGGGCTACAATGAGCAGTTCTTC CASSSVRGYNEQFF
TRBJ1-2 once TRBV15 TRBD1 TGTGCCACCTCCCCAGGGGGGCTGCGTGGCTACACCTTC CATSPGGLRGYTF
TRBJ1-1 NA TRBV7-9 TRBD1 TGTGCCAGCAGCTTGGGGACAGGGGTGATTGAAGCTTTCTTT CASSLGTGVIEAFF